This T cell receptor (beta chain) was captured by sequencing in a study of OX40 agonist ivuxolimab in advanced cancers. Study-level information: With ivuxolimab, an agonistic anti-OX40 (CD134) antibody, patients were treated. Previous treatment with anti-PD-1, anti-PD-L1 or anti-CTLA-4 therapy was allowed; 40% had received some.

The V gene's germline CDR1 is MNHNY and CDR2 SVGAGI (reference sequence). V was clipped by 0 bases and J by 6 bases, with 13 bases between them. The CDR3 is 15 amino acids. Whole-study results and caveats: It was also the case that some nonresponders had low normalized T-cell clonal expansion. Relatively little clonal expansion, among the lowest observed, appeared in partial responders at 0.1-3.0 mg/kg.

Assay: immunoSEQ multiplex PCR; the TCRdb copy retains only in-frame clones and omits some. The data show about 42,000 clones, around 89% seen once. To note about this clone: As yet, its antigen is unknown.

The material sequenced was CD4+ or CD8+ T cells sorted from blood, taken in a trial of the OX40 agonist ivuxolimab. The chain joins TRBV6-6 to TRBJ2-3; D may correspond to TRBD1 or TRBD2 (6 bases each). The sequence derives from an adult with an advanced solid tumor such as melanoma, head and neck, liver or kidney cancer. The CDR3 spells CASSYSFPGADTQYF. CDR3 DNA sequence: TGTGCCAGCAGTTACTCGTTTCCGGGGGCGGATACGCAGTATTTT.